One sample yielded the 26 T cell receptor beta chains listed below, sequenced in a study of Graves' ophthalmopathy and Graves' hyperthyroidism. RNA transcripts were the template, and TCR beta CDR3 regions were amplified from them. HTBI primers were employed in first-round RT-PCR, then a second-round multiplex PCR followed. TCRdb processed the multiplex PCR reads anew with MiXCR; each CDR3 protein has one entry. This table has about 550,000 distinct CDR3 sequences, 35% to 45% appearing once. The material sequenced was peripheral blood or thyroid tissue (not recorded which). These receptors were obtained from an adult man with Graves' hyperthyroidism.

The chain combines TRBV5-4 with TRBJ2-7, with 8 bases that match TRBD2. V shed 0 bases and J 3 bases; nucleotides not matched to a gene: 8. This CDR3 comprises 16 residues. Per the germline V gene, CDR1 is SGHNT and CDR2 is YYREEE (reference sequence). This chain's CDR3 is CASSLDSGEALYEQYF. CDR3 DNA sequence: TGTGCCAGCAGCTTGGATAGCGGGGAAGCACTCTACGAGCAGTACTTC. Variable domain in full (rest from reference TRBV5-4 and TRBJ2-7): ETGVTQSPTHLIKTRGQQVTLRCSSQSGHNTVSWYQQALGQGPQFIFQYYREEENGRGNFPPRFSGLQFPNYSSELNVNALELDDSALYLCASSLDSGEALYEQYFGPGTRLTVT.

V usage is TRBV29-1 and J usage is TRBJ2-7; TRBD2 matches 7 bases. Germline values: CDR1 SQVTM, CDR2 ANQGSEA. CDR3 length: 13 residues. Unmatched junction bases numbered 7, after V lost 7 bases and J lost 1 base. The CDR3 DNA sequence: TGCAGCGGGGCGGGGGTCAATTCCTACGAGCAGTACTTC. This sequence encodes CSGAGVNSYEQYF.

This clonotype was seen many times. The chain employs TRBV4-1 and TRBJ1-5, with 7 positions matching TRBD1. Unmatched junction bases numbered 8, after V lost 4 bases and J lost 5 bases. The length of the CDR3 is 15 residues. CDR1 and CDR2 from the germline V gene are MGHRA and YSYEKL. CDR3 residues: CASSLRDSLYQPQHF. CDR3 DNA: TGCGCCAGCAGCCTCCGGGACAGCTTATATCAGCCCCAGCATTTT.

This clonotype was seen only a few times. The junction does not match germline at one end; this may be a read error. This chain links TRBV5-1 with TRBJ2-2, with 9 bases that match TRBD1. CDR3 length equals 17 residues. CDR1 and CDR2 from the germline V gene are SGHRS and YFSETQ. The CDR3 region is CASSSLPRDRDSGELFF. The CDR3 region has the DNA TGCGCCAGCAGCTCTCTACCCCGGGACAGGGATTCCGGGGAACTGTTTTTT.

The chain uses TRBV25-1 and TRBJ1-1, with D tentatively TRBD1 (5 bases). The CDR3 contains 16 residues. Trimming shortened V by 6 bases and J by 3 bases, and 20 bases separated the two germline ends. Germline CDR1 reads MGHDK; CDR2 reads SYGVNS. In DNA, the CDR3 is TGTGCCAGCAGGGCATCGGACAATTCAGGGTACACTGAAGCTTTCTTT. It codes for CASRASDNSGYTEAFF.

V usage is TRBV24-1 and J usage is TRBJ2-5; 8 nucleotides align to TRBD1. The CDR3 is 15 amino acids. Germline V gene data show CDR1 as KGHDR and CDR2 as SFDVKD. V lost 3 bases, J lost 4 bases, and 6 bases stayed unmatched. The CDR3 sequence: CATSDPGQGSETQYF. As DNA, the CDR3 is TGTGCCACCAGTGATCCAGGACAGGGCTCAGAGACCCAGTACTTC.

This clonotype showed up many times. The chain carries TRBV5-8 and TRBJ2-7; weak D call: TRBD2 (6 bases). The CDR3 is 12 residues long. The V end lost 4 bases, the J end lost 6 bases, and 11 bases lay between the germline ends. CDR1 SGHTS and CDR2 YDEGEE come from the germline V gene. CDR3 amino acids: CASSQDYSEQYF. The DNA of the CDR3 is TGTGCCAGCAGCCAGGACTACTCCGAGCAGTACTTC.

This clonotype was recorded at least ten times. V gene TRBV10-3 combines with J gene TRBJ2-7, with D possibly TRBD2 on 5 matching bases. Trimming removed 4 bases at V and 2 bases at J, with 9 bases between. The CDR3 sequence is 13 residues long. The germline V gene encodes CDR1 ENHRY and CDR2 SYGVKD. The CDR3: CAISGERAYEQYF. In DNA form, the CDR3 reads TGTGCCATCAGTGGGGAGAGGGCCTACGAGCAGTACTTC.

This clonotype was recorded at least ten times. The gene calls are TRBV27 and TRBJ2-7, with 13 bases matching TRBD2. The ends lost 5 bases at V and 1 base at J; junction bases unmatched: 8. The length of the CDR3 is 17 residues. From germline, CDR1 is MNHEY and CDR2 SMNVEV (reference sequence). CDR3 sequence: CASSPLRTSGSSYEQYF. The CDR3 region has the DNA TGTGCCAGCAGTCCCCTACGGACTAGCGGGAGTTCCTACGAGCAGTACTTC.

At least ten counts were recorded for this clonotype. The CDR3 does not close with the conserved phenylalanine or tryptophan, likely indicating a read error. Because the CDR3's place on the DNA is in doubt, the DNA is left out and the CDR3 is given as listed by TCRdb. V and J are TRBV6-4 and TRBJ2-7; whether TRBD1, the table's D call, matches the DNA was not checked. The CDR3 is made up of 16 amino acids, end residues included. Per the germline V gene, CDR1 is MRHNA and CDR2 is SNTAGT. CDR3 amino acids: CASNLRTGLTATSSTS.

In the case of this clonotype: This could be a read error, since a much larger clone is one nucleotide away. This chain uses TRBV7-9 with TRBJ2-7; D may match TRBD1 or TRBD2 (6 bases each). CDR1 and CDR2 from the germline V gene are SEHNR and FQNEAQ (reference sequence). The CDR3 contains 15 residues. The CDR3 sequence is CASSLVEGGAYGQYF. CDR3 DNA: TGTGCCAGCAGCTTAGTAGAGGGGGGAGCCTACGGGCAGTACTTC.

V gene TRBV10-1 combines with J gene TRBJ2-3; TRBD1 aligns across 7 bases. The length of the CDR3 is 15 residues. The J segment lost 9 bases and the V segment lost 2 bases, leaving 11 bases of the junction unmatched. The germline V gene has CDR1 WNHNN and CDR2 SYGVQD (reference sequence). The CDR3 bases are TGCGCCAGCAGTGAGGGGTTTCTAGGGGGCGACACGCAGTATTTT. The encoded protein is CASSEGFLGGDTQYF.

The sample holds many counts of this clonotype. This chain joins TRBV10-3 and TRBJ1-5; the D is unclear. CDR1 and CDR2 from the germline V gene are ENHRY and SYGVKD. The V and J ends lost 3 bases and 0 bases respectively, with 3 bases between them. This CDR3 contains 13 residues. For the CDR3, the DNA is TGTGCCATCAGTGAAGATAGCAATCAGCCCCAGCATTTT. Its protein is CAISEDSNQPQHF.

As for this clonotype: Given a much more abundant clone one base away, this may be a read error. The chain couples TRBV10-3 to TRBJ2-7; 9 bases fit TRBD1. The CDR3 extends over 13 amino acids. V lost 4 bases, J lost 3 bases, and 1 base stayed unmatched. Germline V gives CDR1 ENHRY, CDR2 SYGVKD. Written as DNA, the CDR3 is TGTGCCATCAGTGGGACAGGGGTCTACGAGCAGTACTTC. Translation gives CAISGTGVYEQYF.

The chain uses TRBV19 and TRBJ2-1, with D possibly being TRBD1 (6 bases). Trimming stripped 8 bases from V and 6 bases from J, with 17 bases between. Germline lookup yields CDR1 LNHDA and CDR2 SQIVND (reference sequence). The CDR3 totals 14 residues. CDR3 in amino acids: CASGLPGAGNEQFF. CDR3 DNA: TGTGCCAGTGGCCTGCCAGGGGCTGGCAATGAGCAGTTCTTC.

The V and J genes are TRBV7-9 and TRBJ2-5; maybe TRBD2 (6 bases). CDR3 length: 13 residues. The germline V gene has CDR1 SEHNR and CDR2 FQNEAQ (reference sequence). Trimming stripped 6 bases from V and 8 bases from J, with 16 bases between. The CDR3, as DNA: TGTGCCAGCAGTGTTCTGGGGGGAGATACCCAGTACTTC. This encodes CASSVLGGDTQYF.

This clonotype came up many times. V is TRBV25-1 and J is TRBJ1-1; no reliable D call. Germline V lookup: CDR1 MGHDK, CDR2 SYGVNS. The ends were cut back, 5 bases at V and 0 bases at J, with 7 bases in the middle. This CDR3 is built from 13 residues. This CDR3 is CASSYTVNTEAFF. Here the CDR3 DNA reads TGTGCCAGCAGTTATACTGTGAACACTGAAGCTTTCTTT.

Many counts were recorded for this clonotype. The gene calls are TRBV9 and TRBJ2-7; 12 bases match TRBD1. CDR1 is SGDLS, CDR2 YYNGEE, per germline. The CDR3 length is 16 residues. The trim removed 3 bases at V and 1 base at J, leaving 5 bases unmatched. The CDR3, as DNA: TGTGCCAGCAGCGAAGGGACAGGGGGCCAATCCTACGAGCAGTACTTC. It is translated as CASSEGTGGQSYEQYF.

The V gene is TRBV29-1, the J gene TRBJ2-6, with D maybe TRBD1 (7 bases). Trimming left V 3 bases short and J 3 bases short, with 15 bases between. The CDR3 sequence is 16 residues long. Germline-derived CDR1 and CDR2 are SQVTM and ANQGSEA. The CDR3 loop is CSVERDSGYGANVLTF. The DNA of the CDR3 is TGCAGCGTTGAGCGGGACAGCGGCTATGGGGCCAACGTCCTGACTTTC.

A note on this clonotype: This is likely a read error, given that the CDR3 carries no conserved phenylalanine or tryptophan at its end. The DNA is left out, because the CDR3 cannot be placed on it with certainty; the CDR3 is given as TCRdb lists it. The chain joins TRBV7-6 to TRBJ1-1. The germline V gene encodes CDR1 SGHVS and CDR2 FNYEAQ. The CDR3 spans 8 amino acids, including both terminal residues. CDR3 amino acids: CASSEPAG.

In its sample, this clonotype was seen many times. V is TRBV12-3 or TRBV12-4 and J is TRBJ1-2; D is unresolved. V was cut by 7 bases and J by 3 bases, with 18 bases left in between. The CDR3 has 15 amino acids. The CDR3 reads CASTSTGGLDYGYTF. CDR3 in DNA: TGTGCCAGCACCTCCACCGGAGGGTTGGACTATGGCTACACCTTC.

This clonotype was seen repeatedly, ten times or more. The rearrangement links TRBV2 to TRBJ2-7; D might be TRBD1 (6 bases). The CDR3 spans 15 residues. Trimming pared 3 bases from V and 4 bases from J, leaving 16 bases between. Germline-derived CDR1 and CDR2 are SNHLY and FYNNEI. CDR3 amino acids: CASSDRQVETYEQYF. The CDR3 bases are TGTGCCAGCAGTGATCGACAGGTGGAGACTTACGAGCAGTACTTC.

This clonotype was seen at least ten times. The genes are TRBV7-8 and TRBJ1-4; possible D gene TRBD1, 5 bases. V lost 1 base to trimming and J lost 5 bases, with 8 bases between them. The CDR3 totals 14 residues. Looked up from germline, CDR1 is SGHVS and CDR2 is FQNEAQ. The CDR3 DNA sequence: TGTGCCAGCAGCTTAGGTGGGGCGAATGAAAAACTGTTTTTT. This sequence encodes CASSLGGANEKLFF.

With regard to this clonotype: It is likely a read error, because the conserved phenylalanine at the end of the CDR3 is missing. The limits of the CDR3 on the DNA are not certain, so only TCRdb's listed CDR3 is given. The chain couples TRBV24-1 to TRBJ2-7; the table's D call, TRBD2, was not checked against the DNA. Germline CDR1 and CDR2: KGHDR and SFDVKD. Inclusive of both ends, the CDR3 amounts to 10 amino acids. The CDR3 sequence: CATSDPYGTS.

This clonotype was found once. This chain links TRBV7-3 with TRBJ2-5; weak D call: TRBD2 (6 bases). CDR1 SGHTA and CDR2 FQGTGA come from the germline V gene. With 3 bases removed from V and 5 bases from J, the gap between germline ends came to 10 bases. CDR3 length: 13 amino acids. Written as DNA, the CDR3 is TGTGCCAGCAGCTTCCGGCTAGCGGAGACCCAGTACTTC. Translation: CASSFRLAETQYF.

Comments on this clonotype: A read error is possible here, since a much larger clone lies one base away. The chain has TRBV7-2 and TRBJ2-2; a weak D match, TRBD1 (6 bases). V lost 5 bases to trimming and J lost 1 base, with 11 bases between them. From germline, CDR1 is SGHTA and CDR2 FQGNSA. The CDR3 is 15 residues long. CDR3: CASSNRARNTGELFF. The DNA for the CDR3 is TGTGCCAGCAGCAACAGGGCCAGGAACACCGGGGAGCTGTTTTTT.